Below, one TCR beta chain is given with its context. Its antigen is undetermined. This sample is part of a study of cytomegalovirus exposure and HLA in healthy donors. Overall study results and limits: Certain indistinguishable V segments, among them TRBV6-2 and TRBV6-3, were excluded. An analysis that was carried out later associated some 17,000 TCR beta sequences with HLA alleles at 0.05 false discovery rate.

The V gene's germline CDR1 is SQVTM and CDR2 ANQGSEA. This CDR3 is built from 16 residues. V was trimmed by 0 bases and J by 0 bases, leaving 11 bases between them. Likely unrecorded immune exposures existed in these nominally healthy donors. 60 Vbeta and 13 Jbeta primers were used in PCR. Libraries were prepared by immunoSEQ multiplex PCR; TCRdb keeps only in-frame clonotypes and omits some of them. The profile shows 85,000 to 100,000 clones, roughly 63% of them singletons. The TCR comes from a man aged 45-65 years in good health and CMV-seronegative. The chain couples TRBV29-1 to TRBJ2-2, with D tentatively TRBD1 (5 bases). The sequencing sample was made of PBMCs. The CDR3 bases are TGCAGCGTTGAAGATCGTGGGGCCGCGAACACCGGGGAGCTGTTTTTT. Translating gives CSVEDRGAANTGELFF.